The clone carrying this T cell receptor (beta chain) has only a few counts. Its antigen remains unidentified. V lost 0 bases, J lost 1 base, and 11 bases lay in between. CDR1 and CDR2 from the germline V gene are SGHRS and YFSETQ. CDR3 length: 16 residues. Libraries of TCR beta came from quantitative 5'-RACE with molecular barcodes. TCRdb ran MiXCR on the 5' RACE reads and lists one entry per CDR3 protein. The repertoire holds 250,000 to 400,000 distinct CDR3 sequences, more than 9% seen once, with roughly 9% in the top ten. This specimen comes from a study of CD8 T cells in ankylosing spondylitis. Findings of the study overall: Disease-associated clonotypes exhibited CD8+ identity and were relatively infrequent in peripheral blood.

V gene TRBV5-1 combines with J gene TRBJ1-5; D might be TRBD1 (5 bases). This TCR derives from a female donor with ankylosing spondylitis or in good health (not recorded which). The sample was blood, either unsorted or a sorted T cell fraction (not recorded which). The CDR3 sequence is CASSLEGVGSNQPQHF. CDR3 coding DNA: TGCGCCAGCAGCTTGGAAGGGGTTGGGAGCAATCAGCCCCAGCATTTT.